Here is one TCR beta chain with its context. Its antigen is still unknown. The CDR3 has 15 residues. J gave up 9 bases and V 3 bases, and 7 bases lay outside the gene matches. Germline-derived CDR1 and CDR2 are SGHNT and YYREEE (reference sequence). These data belong to a study of lymphopenia after photon versus proton radiotherapy. Study observations and caveats: Survival link was tested only in deceased patients; proton benefit remains a possibility. A bigger post-nadir fall in TCR diversity correlated inversely with survival time in deceased patients. Photon-treated patients lost naive T cells and TCR diversity; proton-treated stayed stable. Oligoclonal CD8+ Temra expansion after nadir drove photon patients' diversity drop.

Measured with immunoSEQ multiplex PCR; TCRdb has only the in-frame clones, and not every one. The sample includes roughly 5,000 clones, around 89% seen only once; the top ten take approximately 23%. The material sequenced was peripheral blood, taken from a patient treated with photon-based radiotherapy. The clonotype comes from a man at least 80 years old with cholangiocarcinoma. The chain is built from TRBV5-4 and TRBJ1-4; TRBD1 aligns across 11 bases. The CDR3 sequence is CASSWDRDRGKKLFF. In DNA form, the CDR3 reads TGTGCCAGCAGCTGGGACCGGGACAGGGGGAAAAAACTGTTTTTT. Complete variable domain (other parts from reference TRBV5-4 and TRBJ1-4): ETGVTQSPTHLIKTRGQQVTLRCSSQSGHNTVSWYQQALGQGPQFIFQYYREEENGRGNFPPRFSGLQFPNYSSELNVNALELDDSALYLCASSWDRDRGKKLFFGSGTQLSVL.